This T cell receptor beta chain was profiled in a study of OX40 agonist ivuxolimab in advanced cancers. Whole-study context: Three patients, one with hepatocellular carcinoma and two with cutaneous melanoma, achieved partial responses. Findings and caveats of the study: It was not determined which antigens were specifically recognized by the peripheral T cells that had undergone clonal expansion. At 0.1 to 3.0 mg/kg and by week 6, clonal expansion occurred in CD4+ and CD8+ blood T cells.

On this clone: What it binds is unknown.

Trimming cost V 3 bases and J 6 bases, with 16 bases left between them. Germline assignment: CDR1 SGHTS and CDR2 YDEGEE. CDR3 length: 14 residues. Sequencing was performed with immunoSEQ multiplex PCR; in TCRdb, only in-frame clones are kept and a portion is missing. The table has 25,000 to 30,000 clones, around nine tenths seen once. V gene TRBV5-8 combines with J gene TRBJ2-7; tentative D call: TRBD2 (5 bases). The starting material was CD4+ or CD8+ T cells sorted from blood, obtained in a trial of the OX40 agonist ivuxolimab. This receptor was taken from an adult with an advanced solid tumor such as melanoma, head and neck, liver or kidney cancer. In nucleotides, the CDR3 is TGTGCCAGCAGCTGGGTGGCCGCGGGTTTCGAGCAGTACTTC. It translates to CASSWVAAGFEQYF.